The subject of this entry is one T cell receptor beta chain. This clone was counted at least ten times. What this receptor recognizes is not known. The record originates from a study of T cell clonality in common variable immunodeficiency (dated by TCRdb to about 2015). Study-wide findings and limitations: According to the authors, finding the cause of the higher clonality in CVID would require sequencing the repertoires of T cell subpopulations. Compared with healthy controls, CVID subjects showed increased TCRbeta clonality (t-test p = 0.018), a feature most characteristic of about a third of subjects. Although equal DNA input was used, an average of about 85,000 unique sequences per sample was obtained for controls, compared with roughly 33,000 for CVID samples. Correlations between repertoire features and clinical complications were limited by patient heterogeneity within the CVID cohort. Fewer TCRbeta clones were shared among CVID subjects than among healthy controls (p < 0.0001). Reportedly, TCRbeta sequences from CVID had fewer deletions and N-nucleotide insertions, and highly modified clones with 13 or more V deletions were absent from CVID.

Most of the CVID patients and most of the healthy controls were of Caucasian heritage. Heparinized peripheral whole blood samples of about 5 to 9 ml were collected from each donor. TCRbeta CDR3 repertoires were sequenced from genomic DNA of adults with common variable immune deficiency (CVID) and healthy adult controls. A total of some 22 healthy adult volunteers (around 12 female and roughly ten male; age range about 20 to 70 years, mean age around 31) were included in the control group. Diluted blood was subjected to density centrifugation over Hypaque 1077 or Ficoll-Paque for isolation of peripheral blood mononuclear cells. Genomic DNA was extracted from unsorted mononuclear cells by Qiagen column purification or by a centrifugation-based method. CVID samples and control samples contributed equivalent amounts of genomic DNA as sequencing input. For every sample, a 60 bp segment covering the rearranged TCRbeta CDR3 region was amplified and then sequenced. The immunoSEQ assay, a bias-corrected multiplex PCR combined with high-throughput sequencing, was used to amplify TCRbeta. In the paper's pipeline: Every unique nucleotide sequence was considered a clone and was annotated with V, D and J genes, copy number and frequency. Sequences were labeled productive if in frame, and non-productive if out of frame or containing stop codons. As previously described, clonality was calculated on the basis of Shannon's entropy. The predicted amino acid sequences of productive clones were used to derive the mean CDR3 Kyte-Doolittle hydropathy. The R hclust function was used to hierarchically cluster scaled V gene usage with Manhattan distance and complete linkage. To assess clone sharing by CDR3 amino acid sequence, 12 repertoires per group were resampled over 100 rounds. The repertoires were searched for some 70 published EBV-specific TCRbeta sequences and about 240 published CMV-specific TCRbeta sequences. After two CVID samples that produced fewer than 10,000 sequences were dropped from the analysis, 42 CVID repertoires remained. TCRdb carries this immuneACCESS record with in-frame sequences only. Its versions omit some clonotypes, under half of them owing to an unresolved V gene in the studies checked, with the rest unexplained. The V and J calls and the clone size are those of that table, but D and trimming were determined from the DNA. This sample contains about 64,000 clones, none of which is a singleton. The ten most abundant clones make up around 1.7% of the sample.

The receptor was isolated from a person aged 18-70 years in good health. The sequencing sample was made of peripheral blood mononuclear cells.

The CDR3 protein sequence reads: CASSLLPGTGVDGYTF. The covered CDR3 bases are TGCGCCAGCAGCTTGCTACCCGGGACAGGGGTCGATGGC. Here the chain combines TRBV5-1 and TRBJ1-2, with TRBD1 matching 10 junction bases. The CDR3 goes on 3 residues after the read ends, and that part is filled in from the germline J gene. Its CDR3 holds 16 amino acids, cysteine through phenylalanine. The DNA has 39 bases, all within the CDR3, and is read from base 1. After removal of 1 base from V and 6 bases from J, the junction retains 9 bases not matched to a gene. CDR1 and CDR2, per the germline V gene, are SGHRS and YFSETQ.